The source of this TCR beta chain is a study of T cell changes during pregnancy in multiple sclerosis. Clones were read by immunoSEQ multiplex PCR, and TCRdb kept only the in-frame ones, dropping some. This table holds around 69,000 clones, 90% to 95% found once. The trim removed 7 bases at V and 1 base at J, leaving 12 bases unmatched. The CDR3 extends over 16 amino acids. From germline, CDR1 is ENHRY and CDR2 SYGVKD. The chain uses TRBV10-3 and TRBJ1-2; 7 positions agree with TRBD1. The TCR was taken from a female donor with multiple sclerosis, enrolled in a pregnancy study. The specimen comprised peripheral blood, sampled in the third trimester of pregnancy. The CDR3 DNA reads as TGTGCCATCACAGAGAGGTGGGACAGTCTTAACTATGGCTACACCTTC. It translates to CAITERWDSLNYGYTF.